This TCR beta chain was recovered during a study of CD8+CD57+ T cells in acquired aplastic anemia. Background on the study: Sorted CD4+ and CD8+ cells yielded approximately 3.4 ug of DNA on average.

Note on this clonotype: No antigen is known for it.

Researchers used genomic DNA as the template to profile TCR beta VDJ and CDR3. One entry per CDR3 protein, called by TCRdb with MiXCR from the reads. Seen here are around 50,000 distinct CDR3 sequences, 70% to 80% observed once, and the top ten hold about a third. Overall study findings and caveats: Common to patients and controls were approximately 30 CD8+ CDR3 sequences. Patients did not significantly differ from controls in CD8+ Simpson's diversity.

CDR1 and CDR2 from the germline V gene are DFQATT and SNEGSKA (reference sequence). Trimming removed 6 bases at V and 5 bases at J, with 17 bases between. This CDR3 is 14 amino acids long. The sequencing input was sorted CD4+, CD8+, or CD8+CD57+ T cells (not recorded which) from PBMCs. V is TRBV20-1 and J is TRBJ2-1; weak D call: TRBD2 (6 bases). The TCR was taken from a human donor in good health, serving as a control. CDR3 amino acids: CSASSRLENNEQFF. The DNA for the CDR3 is TGCAGTGCCAGCAGTCGACTAGAGAACAATGAGCAGTTCTTC.